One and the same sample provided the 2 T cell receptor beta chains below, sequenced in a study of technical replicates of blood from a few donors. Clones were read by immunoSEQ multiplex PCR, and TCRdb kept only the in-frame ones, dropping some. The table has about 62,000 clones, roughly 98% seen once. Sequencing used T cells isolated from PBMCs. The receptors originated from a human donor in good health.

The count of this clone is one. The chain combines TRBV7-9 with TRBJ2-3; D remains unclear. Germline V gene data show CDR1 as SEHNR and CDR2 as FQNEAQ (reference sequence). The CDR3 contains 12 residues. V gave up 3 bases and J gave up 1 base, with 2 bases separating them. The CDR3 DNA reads TGTGCCAGCAGCTTCGGCACAGATACGCAGTATTTT. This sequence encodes CASSFGTDTQYF. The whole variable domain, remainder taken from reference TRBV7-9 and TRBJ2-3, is DTGVSQNPRHKITKRGQNVTFRCDPISEHNRLYWYRQTLGQGPEFLTYFQNEAQLEKSRLLSDRFSAERPKGSFSTLEIQRTEQGDSAMYLCASSFGTDTQYFGPGTRLTVL.

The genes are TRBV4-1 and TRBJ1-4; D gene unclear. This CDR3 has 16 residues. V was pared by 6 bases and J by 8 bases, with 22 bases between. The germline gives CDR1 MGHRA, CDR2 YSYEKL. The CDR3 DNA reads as TGCGCCAGCAGGGAACATGGGAGTTCGTCTGGAGAAAAACTGTTTTTT. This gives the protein CASREHGSSSGEKLFF.